The T cell receptor beta chain under discussion was sequenced for a study of OX40 agonist ivuxolimab in advanced cancers. V lost 5 bases, J lost 0 bases, and 17 bases lay in between. The germline CDR1 and CDR2 sequences are SGHTA and FQGNSA. The CDR3 has 18 amino acids. TCRdb keeps only in-frame clones here, not all; method: immunoSEQ multiplex PCR. The sample includes fewer than 90,000 clones, roughly 80% of them seen just once. The gene calls are TRBV7-2 and TRBJ1-6; possible D gene TRBD1, 6 bases. The TCR comes from an adult with an advanced solid tumor such as melanoma, head and neck, liver or kidney cancer. Sequenced material: CD4+ or CD8+ T cells sorted from blood, taken in a trial of the OX40 agonist ivuxolimab. The CDR3 here is CASSRIRDTSSYNSPLHF. DNA of the CDR3: TGTGCCAGCAGCCGGATCCGGGACACGAGCTCCTATAATTCACCCCTCCACTTT.